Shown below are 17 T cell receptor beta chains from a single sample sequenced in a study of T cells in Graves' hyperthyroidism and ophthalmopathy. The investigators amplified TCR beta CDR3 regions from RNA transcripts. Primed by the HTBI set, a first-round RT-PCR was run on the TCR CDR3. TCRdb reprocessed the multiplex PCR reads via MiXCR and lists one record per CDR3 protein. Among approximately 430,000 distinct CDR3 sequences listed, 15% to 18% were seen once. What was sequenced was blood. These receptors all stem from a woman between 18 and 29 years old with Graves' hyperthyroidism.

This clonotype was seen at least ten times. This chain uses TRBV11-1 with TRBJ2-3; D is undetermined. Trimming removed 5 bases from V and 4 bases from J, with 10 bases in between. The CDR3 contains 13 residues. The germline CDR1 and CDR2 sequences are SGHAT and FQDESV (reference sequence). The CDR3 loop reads CASSPVLADTQYF. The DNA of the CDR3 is TGTGCCAGCAGCCCCGTCCTGGCAGATACGCAGTATTTT.

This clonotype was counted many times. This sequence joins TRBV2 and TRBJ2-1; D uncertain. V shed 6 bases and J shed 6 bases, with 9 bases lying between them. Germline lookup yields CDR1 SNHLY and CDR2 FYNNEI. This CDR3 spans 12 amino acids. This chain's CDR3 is CASRRAGNEQFF. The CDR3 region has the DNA TGTGCCAGCAGGCGAGCCGGCAATGAGCAGTTCTTC.

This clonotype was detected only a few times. The CDR3 bases are TGTGCCAGCAGCTCTAGCGGGTCAAACATTCAGTACTTC. This sequence encodes CASSSSGSNIQYF. The V gene is TRBV7-9, the J gene TRBJ2-4; 8 bases are a match to TRBD2. This CDR3 comprises 13 residues. Germline trimming cut 4 bases from V and 6 bases from J; bases unmatched to any gene: 2. Germline values: CDR1 SEHNR, CDR2 FQNEAQ (reference sequence). The variable domain in full, with the rest retrieved from reference TRBV7-9 and TRBJ2-4, is DTGVSQNPRHKITKRGQNVTFRCDPISEHNRLYWYRQTLGQGPEFLTYFQNEAQLEKSRLLSDRFSAERPKGSFSTLEIQRTEQGDSAMYLCASSSSGSNIQYFGAGTRLSVL.

The CDR3 loop is CASSYDSFSNQPQHF. The CDR3, as DNA: TGTGCCAGCAGTTATGACAGTTTTAGCAATCAGCCCCAGCATTTT. The V gene is TRBV6-1, the J gene TRBJ1-5, with D tentatively TRBD1 (5 bases). The CDR3 extends over 15 amino acids. Per germline, CDR1 MNHNS and CDR2 SASEGT. Trimming left V 5 bases short and J 0 bases short, with 11 bases between.

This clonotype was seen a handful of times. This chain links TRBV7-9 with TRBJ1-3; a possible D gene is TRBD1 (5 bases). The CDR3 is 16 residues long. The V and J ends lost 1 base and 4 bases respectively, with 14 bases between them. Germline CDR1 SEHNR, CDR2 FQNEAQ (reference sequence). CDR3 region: CASSLGGPAAGNTIYF. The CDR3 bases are TGTGCCAGCAGCTTAGGGGGCCCGGCTGCGGGAAACACCATATATTTT. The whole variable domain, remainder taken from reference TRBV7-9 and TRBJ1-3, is DTGVSQNPRHKITKRGQNVTFRCDPISEHNRLYWYRQTLGQGPEFLTYFQNEAQLEKSRLLSDRFSAERPKGSFSTLEIQRTEQGDSAMYLCASSLGGPAAGNTIYFGEGSWLTVV.

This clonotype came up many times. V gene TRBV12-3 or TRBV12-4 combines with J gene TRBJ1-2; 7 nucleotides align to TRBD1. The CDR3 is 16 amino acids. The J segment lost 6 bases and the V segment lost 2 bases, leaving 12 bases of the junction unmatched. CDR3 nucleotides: TGTGCCAGCAGTTTATCTTCAGCTAGGGGGCCGCATGGCTACACCTTC. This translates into CASSLSSARGPHGYTF.

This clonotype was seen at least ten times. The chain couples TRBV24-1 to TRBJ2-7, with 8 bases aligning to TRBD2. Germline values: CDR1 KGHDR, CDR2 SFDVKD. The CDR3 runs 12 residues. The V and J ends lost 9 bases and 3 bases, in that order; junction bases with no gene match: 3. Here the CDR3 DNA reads TGTGCCACCCGGGCGGGAGGCTACGAGCAGTACTTC. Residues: CATRAGGYEQYF.

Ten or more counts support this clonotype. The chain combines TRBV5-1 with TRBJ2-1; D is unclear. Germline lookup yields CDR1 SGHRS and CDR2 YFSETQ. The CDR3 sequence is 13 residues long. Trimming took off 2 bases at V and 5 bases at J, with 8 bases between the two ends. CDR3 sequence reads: CASSFGGDNEQFF. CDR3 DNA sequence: TGCGCCAGCAGCTTCGGCGGAGACAATGAGCAGTTCTTC.

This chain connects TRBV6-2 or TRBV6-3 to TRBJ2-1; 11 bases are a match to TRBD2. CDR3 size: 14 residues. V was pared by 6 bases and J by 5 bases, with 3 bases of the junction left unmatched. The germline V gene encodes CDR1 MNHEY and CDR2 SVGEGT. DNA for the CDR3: TGTGCCAGCAGACTAGCGGGAGAGGACAATGAGCAGTTCTTC. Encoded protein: CASRLAGEDNEQFF.

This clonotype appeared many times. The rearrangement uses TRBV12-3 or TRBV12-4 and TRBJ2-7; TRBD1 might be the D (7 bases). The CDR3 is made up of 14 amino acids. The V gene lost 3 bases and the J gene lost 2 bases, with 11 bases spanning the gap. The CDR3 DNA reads TGTGCCAGCAGTTTCTCAGGGGGGCCCTACGAGCAGTACTTC. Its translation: CASSFSGGPYEQYF.

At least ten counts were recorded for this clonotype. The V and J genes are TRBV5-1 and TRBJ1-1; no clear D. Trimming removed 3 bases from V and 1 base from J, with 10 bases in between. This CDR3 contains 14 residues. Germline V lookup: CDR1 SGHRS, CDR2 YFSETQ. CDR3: CASSSEGGNTEAFF. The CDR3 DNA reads TGCGCCAGCAGCTCAGAGGGAGGGAACACTGAAGCTTTCTTT.

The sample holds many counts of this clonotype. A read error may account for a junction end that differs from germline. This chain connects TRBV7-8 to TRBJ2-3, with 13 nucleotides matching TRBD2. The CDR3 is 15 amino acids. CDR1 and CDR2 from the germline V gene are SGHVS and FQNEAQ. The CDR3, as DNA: TGTGCCAACAGCACTAGCGGGAGGGCTACAGATACGCAGTATTTT. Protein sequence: CANSTSGRATDTQYF.

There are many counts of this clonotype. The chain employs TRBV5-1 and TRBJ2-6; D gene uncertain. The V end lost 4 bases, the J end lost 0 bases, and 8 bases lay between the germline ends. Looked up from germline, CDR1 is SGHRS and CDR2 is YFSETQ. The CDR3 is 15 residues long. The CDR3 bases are TGCGCCAGCAGCCTGCCCCGCTCTGGGGCCAACGTCCTGACTTTC. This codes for CASSLPRSGANVLTF.

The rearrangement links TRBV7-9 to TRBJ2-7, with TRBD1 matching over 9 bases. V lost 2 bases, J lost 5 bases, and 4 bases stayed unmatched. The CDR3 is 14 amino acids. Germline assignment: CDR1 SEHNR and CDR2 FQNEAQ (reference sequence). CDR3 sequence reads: CASSLPGTGNEQYF. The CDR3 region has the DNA TGTGCCAGCAGCTTACCCGGGACAGGGAACGAGCAGTACTTC. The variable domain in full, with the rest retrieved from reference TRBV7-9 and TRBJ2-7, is DTGVSQNPRHKITKRGQNVTFRCDPISEHNRLYWYRQTLGQGPEFLTYFQNEAQLEKSRLLSDRFSAERPKGSFSTLEIQRTEQGDSAMYLCASSLPGTGNEQYFGPGTRLTVT.

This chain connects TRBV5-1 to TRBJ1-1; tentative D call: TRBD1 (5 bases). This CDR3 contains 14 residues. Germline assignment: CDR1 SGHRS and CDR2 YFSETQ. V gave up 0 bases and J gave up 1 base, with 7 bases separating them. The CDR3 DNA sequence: TGCGCCAGCAGCTTGGACGGGACGAACACTGAAGCTTTCTTT. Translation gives CASSLDGTNTEAFF.

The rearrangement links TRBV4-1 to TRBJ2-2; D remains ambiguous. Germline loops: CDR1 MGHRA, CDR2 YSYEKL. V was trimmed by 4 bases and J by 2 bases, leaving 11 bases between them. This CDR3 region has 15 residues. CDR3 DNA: TGCGCCAGCAGCCGACCGGGCCCCAACACCGGGGAGCTGTTTTTT. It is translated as CASSRPGPNTGELFF.

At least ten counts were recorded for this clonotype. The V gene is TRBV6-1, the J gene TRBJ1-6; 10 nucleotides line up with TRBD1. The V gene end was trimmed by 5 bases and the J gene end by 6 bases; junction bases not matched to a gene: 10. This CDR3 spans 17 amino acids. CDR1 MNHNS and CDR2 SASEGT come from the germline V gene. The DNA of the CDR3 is TGTGCCAGCAGTCCTGACAGGGGGCTGGGGATTAATTCACCCCTCCACTTT. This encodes CASSPDRGLGINSPLHF.